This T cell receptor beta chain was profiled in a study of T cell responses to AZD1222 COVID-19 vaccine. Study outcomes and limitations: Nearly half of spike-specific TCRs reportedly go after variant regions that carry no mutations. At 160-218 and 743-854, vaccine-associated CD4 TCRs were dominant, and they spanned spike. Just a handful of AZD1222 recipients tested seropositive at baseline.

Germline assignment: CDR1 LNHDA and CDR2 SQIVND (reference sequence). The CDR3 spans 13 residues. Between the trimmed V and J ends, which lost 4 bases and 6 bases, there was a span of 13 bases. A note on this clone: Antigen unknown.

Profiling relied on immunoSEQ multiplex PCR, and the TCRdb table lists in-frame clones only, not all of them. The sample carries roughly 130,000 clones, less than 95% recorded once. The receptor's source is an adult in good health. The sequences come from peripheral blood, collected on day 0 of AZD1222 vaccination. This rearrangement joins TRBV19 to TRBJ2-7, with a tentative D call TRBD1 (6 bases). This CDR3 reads CASSTKVGAEQYF. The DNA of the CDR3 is TGTGCCAGTAGTACTAAGGTGGGGGCCGAGCAGTACTTC.